This paragraph covers one T cell receptor (beta chain) sequence. Its antigen is still unknown. The record originates from a study of cytomegalovirus exposure and HLA in healthy donors. Overall study context: In terms of ancestry, the Caucasian-associated cluster contained 81% of the approximately 380 genotyped donors. Overall study findings and caveats: Association with HLA alleles at 0.05 false discovery rate was found for some 18,000 TCR beta sequences in a later analysis. The authors listed some 160 TCR beta chains as cytomegalovirus-associated.

Primers included in the PCR were 60 Vbeta and 13 Jbeta primers. Data came from immunoSEQ multiplex PCR; TCRdb stores just in-frame clones and leaves some out. Recorded for this sample: 30,000 to 45,000 clones. Germline CDR1 SGHNT, CDR2 YENEEA. Trimming stripped 2 bases from V and 1 base from J, with 11 bases between. This CDR3 is 15 amino acids long. This TCR came from a man in his forties in good health and CMV-seropositive. The sequenced material came from PBMCs. The rearrangement joins TRBV11-3 to TRBJ1-1; D uncertain. CDR3 coding DNA: TGTGCCAGCAGCTTATACGGGGAAAGGAACACTGAAGCTTTCTTT. This sequence encodes CASSLYGERNTEAFF. Full variable domain (outside the CDR3, taken from reference TRBV11-3 and TRBJ1-1): EAGVVQSPRYKIIEKKQPVAFWCNPISGHNTLYWYLQNLGQGPELLIRYENEEAVDDSQLPKDRFSAERLKGVDSTLKIQPAELGDSAVYLCASSLYGERNTEAFFGQGTRLTVV.